This T cell receptor beta chain is from a study of T-cell memory formation after mild COVID-19. Study details: Largely donor-specific sequence clusters came from two donors.

Study results and caveats: Day 15 to 85 contractors were CD4/CD8 balanced; later expanders leaned CD4+. Pre-infection memory showed some responding clones, and this suggested that cross-reactive memory joined.

Details on this clonotype: Its target is not known.

TCR alpha and TCR beta cDNA libraries carrying sample barcodes and UMIs came from 5'RACE with constant-segment primers. TCRdb fed the 5' RACE reads into MiXCR, producing one record per CDR3 protein. The sample includes roughly 350,000 distinct CDR3 sequences, under 30% of them seen just once. CDR3 length equals 14 residues. The germline V gene encodes CDR1 SGHTA and CDR2 FQGNSA. The V and J ends lost 6 bases and 4 bases respectively, with 13 bases between them. V usage is TRBV7-2 and J usage is TRBJ2-1; D is undetermined. This receptor was obtained from an adult woman who had mild COVID-19 (a few samples of this study predate the infection). Cell type and time point are not known. The sample consisted of PBMCs or a T cell subset sorted from them (not recorded which). CDR3 bases: TGTGCCAGCAGTGTAGGGAATCGGTACAATGAGCAGTTCTTC. It translates to CASSVGNRYNEQFF.